This T cell receptor beta chain was found in a study of blood T cells in healthy people across ages. A second PCR, run for about 7 to 12 cycles, used a sample-barcoded 5' primer plus a J-beta primer mix. MiXCR was run by TCRdb on the 5' RACE reads, yielding one entry per CDR3 protein. The data show 1.2 million to 1.5 million distinct CDR3 sequences, 45% to 70% seen once. Study-level findings and limits: Since the PBMCs were unsorted, naive and antigen-experienced cells could not be conclusively compared. Investigators viewed diversity estimates from one million T cells as underestimates, the study reported. Significant beta diversity loss was already apparent by age roughly 43, declining roughly linearly.

Per individual sample, total RNA of at least 6 micrograms was extracted. The CDR3 sequence is 16 residues long. Germline V lookup: CDR1 SEHNR, CDR2 FQNEAQ (reference sequence). Trimming left V 6 bases short and J 3 bases short, with 20 bases between. This clonotype appeared many times. Its target is unknown. The sample taken for sequencing was blood. The V and J genes are TRBV7-9 and TRBJ1-2; possible D gene TRBD1, 6 bases. The sequence was collected from a young man in good health. The DNA for the CDR3 is TGTGCCAGCAGTCTCCTCGGGGGGGCAAACTACTATGGCTACACCTTC. Its protein product is CASSLLGGANYYGYTF.